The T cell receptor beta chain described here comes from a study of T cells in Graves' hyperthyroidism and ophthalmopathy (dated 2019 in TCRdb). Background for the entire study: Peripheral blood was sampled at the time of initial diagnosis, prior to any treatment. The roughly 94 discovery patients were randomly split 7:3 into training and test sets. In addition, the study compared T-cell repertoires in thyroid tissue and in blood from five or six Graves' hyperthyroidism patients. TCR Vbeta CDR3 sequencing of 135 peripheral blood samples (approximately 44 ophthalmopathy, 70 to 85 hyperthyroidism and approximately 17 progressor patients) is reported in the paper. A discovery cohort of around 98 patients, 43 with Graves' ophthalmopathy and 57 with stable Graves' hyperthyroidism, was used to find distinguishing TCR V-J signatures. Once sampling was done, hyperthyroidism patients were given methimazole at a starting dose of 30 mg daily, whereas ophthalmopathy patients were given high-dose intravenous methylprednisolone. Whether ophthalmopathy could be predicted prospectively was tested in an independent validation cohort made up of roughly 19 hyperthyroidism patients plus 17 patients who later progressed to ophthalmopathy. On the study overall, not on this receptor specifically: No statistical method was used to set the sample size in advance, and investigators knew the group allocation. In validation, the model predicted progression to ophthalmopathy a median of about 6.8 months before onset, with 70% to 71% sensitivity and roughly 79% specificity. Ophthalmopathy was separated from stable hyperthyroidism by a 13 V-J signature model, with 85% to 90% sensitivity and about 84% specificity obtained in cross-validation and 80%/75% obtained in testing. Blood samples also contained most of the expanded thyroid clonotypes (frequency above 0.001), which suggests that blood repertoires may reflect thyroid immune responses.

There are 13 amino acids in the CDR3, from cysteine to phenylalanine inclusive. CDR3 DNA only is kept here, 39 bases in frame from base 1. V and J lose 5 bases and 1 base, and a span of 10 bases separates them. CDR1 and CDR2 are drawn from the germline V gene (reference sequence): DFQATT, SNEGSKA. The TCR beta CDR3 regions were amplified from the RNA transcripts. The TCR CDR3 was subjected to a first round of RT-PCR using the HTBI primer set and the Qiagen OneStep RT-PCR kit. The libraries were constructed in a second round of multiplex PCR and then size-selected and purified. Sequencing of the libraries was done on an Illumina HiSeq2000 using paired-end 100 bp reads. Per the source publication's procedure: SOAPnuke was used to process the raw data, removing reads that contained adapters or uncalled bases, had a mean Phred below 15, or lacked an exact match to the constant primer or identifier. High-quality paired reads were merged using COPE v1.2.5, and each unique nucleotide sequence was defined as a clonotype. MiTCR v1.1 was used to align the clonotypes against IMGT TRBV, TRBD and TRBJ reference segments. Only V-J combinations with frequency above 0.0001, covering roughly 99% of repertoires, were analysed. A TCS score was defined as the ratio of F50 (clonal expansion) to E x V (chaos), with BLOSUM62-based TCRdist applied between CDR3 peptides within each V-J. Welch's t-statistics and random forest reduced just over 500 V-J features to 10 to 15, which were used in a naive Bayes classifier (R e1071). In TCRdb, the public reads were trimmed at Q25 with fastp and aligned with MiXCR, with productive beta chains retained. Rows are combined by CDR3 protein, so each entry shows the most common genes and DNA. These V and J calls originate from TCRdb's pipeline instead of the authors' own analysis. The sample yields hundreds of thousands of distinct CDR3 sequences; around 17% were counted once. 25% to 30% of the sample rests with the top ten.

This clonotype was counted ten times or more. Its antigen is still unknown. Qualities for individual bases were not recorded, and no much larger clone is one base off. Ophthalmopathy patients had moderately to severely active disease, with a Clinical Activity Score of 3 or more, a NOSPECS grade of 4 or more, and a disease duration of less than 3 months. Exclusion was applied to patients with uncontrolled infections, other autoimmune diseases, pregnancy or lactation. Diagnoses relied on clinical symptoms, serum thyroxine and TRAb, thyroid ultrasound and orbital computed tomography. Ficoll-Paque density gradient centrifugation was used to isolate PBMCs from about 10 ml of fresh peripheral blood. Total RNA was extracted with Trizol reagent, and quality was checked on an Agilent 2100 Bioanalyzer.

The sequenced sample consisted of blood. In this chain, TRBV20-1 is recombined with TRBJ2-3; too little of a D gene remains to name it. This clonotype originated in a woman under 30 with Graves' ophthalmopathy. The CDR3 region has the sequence CSASSTRTDTQYF. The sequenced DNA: TGCAGTGCTTCTTCTACCCGCACAGATACGCAGTATTTT.